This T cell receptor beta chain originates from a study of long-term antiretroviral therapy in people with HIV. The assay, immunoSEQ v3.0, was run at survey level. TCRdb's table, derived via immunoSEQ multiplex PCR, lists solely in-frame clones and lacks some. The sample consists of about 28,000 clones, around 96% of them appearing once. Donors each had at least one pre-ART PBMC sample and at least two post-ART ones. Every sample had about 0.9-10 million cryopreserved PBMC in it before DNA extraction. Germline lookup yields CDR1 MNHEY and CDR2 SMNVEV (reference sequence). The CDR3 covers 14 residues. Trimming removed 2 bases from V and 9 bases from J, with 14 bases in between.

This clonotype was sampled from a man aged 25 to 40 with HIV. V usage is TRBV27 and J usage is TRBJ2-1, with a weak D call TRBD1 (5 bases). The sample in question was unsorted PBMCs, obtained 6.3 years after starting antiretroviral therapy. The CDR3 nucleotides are TGTGCCAGCAGTTTAATCCCAGGGCAGGGTGAGCAGTTCTTC. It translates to CASSLIPGQGEQFF.